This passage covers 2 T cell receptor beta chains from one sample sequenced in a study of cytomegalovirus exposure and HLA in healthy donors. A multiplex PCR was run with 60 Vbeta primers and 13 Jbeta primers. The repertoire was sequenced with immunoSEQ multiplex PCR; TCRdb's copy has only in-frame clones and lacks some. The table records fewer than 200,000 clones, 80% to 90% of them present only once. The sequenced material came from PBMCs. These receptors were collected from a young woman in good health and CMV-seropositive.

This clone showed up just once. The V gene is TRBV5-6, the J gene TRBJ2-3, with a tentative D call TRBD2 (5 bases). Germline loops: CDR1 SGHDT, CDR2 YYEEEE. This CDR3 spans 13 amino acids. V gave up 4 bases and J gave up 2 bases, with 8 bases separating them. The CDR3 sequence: CASSDYDTDTQYF. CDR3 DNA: TGTGCCAGCAGCGACTATGACACAGATACGCAGTATTTT.

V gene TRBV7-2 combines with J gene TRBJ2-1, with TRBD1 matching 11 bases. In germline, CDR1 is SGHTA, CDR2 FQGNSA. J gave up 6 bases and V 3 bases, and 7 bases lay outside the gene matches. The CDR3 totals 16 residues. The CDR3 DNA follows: TGTGCCAGCAGCTTGGGGGCGGGACAGGGGGGCAATGAGCAGTTCTTC. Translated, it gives CASSLGAGQGGNEQFF.